The clone carrying this T cell receptor beta chain was found a few times. The RNA, about 0.5 to 1 ug, was put through reverse transcription using random hexamers. A single record per CDR3 protein comes from TCRdb applying MiXCR to the immunoSEQ multiplex PCR reads. The sample has 150,000 to 180,000 distinct CDR3 sequences, around 95% seen once. CDR3 size: 15 residues. V dropped 0 bases and J dropped 4; count of bases not matched to a gene: 5. In germline, CDR1 is SEHNR, CDR2 FQNEAQ (reference sequence). In blood CD8+ and CD4+ T cells, TCR beta underwent sequencing. Relapsing-remitting disease, either stable or active, was present in the multiple sclerosis controls, who were treatment-naive patients. Negative isolation was applied to CD8+ and CD4+ T cells, and FACS enrichment was applied to TEMRA cells. This sample is drawn from a study of CD8 T cells in Susac syndrome.

The material sequenced was CD8+ T cells from PBMCs. This receptor was obtained from a human donor with multiple sclerosis. The chain combines TRBV7-9 with TRBJ2-7; 8 nucleotides agree with TRBD1. In DNA, the CDR3 is TGTGCCAGCAGCTTAGCCGCAGGGGGCAGTTACGAGCAGTACGTC. Translating gives CASSLAAGGSYEQYV.